These 25 T cell receptor beta chains originate from one sample sequenced in a study of T-cell reconstitution after alpha-beta-depleted transplantation in children. It was with unique molecular identifiers that the TCRbeta library was prepared. MiXCR was run by TCRdb on the PCR reads, yielding one entry per CDR3 protein. Here the sample spans about a million distinct CDR3 sequences, 25% to 30% being singletons. This material consisted of PBMCs, mostly from graft donor cells, taken 360 days after TCRalphabeta/CD19-depleted stem cell transplant. These receptor sequences come from a boy under two years old who had a stem cell transplant for SCID, so the T cells may come from the graft donor.

The rearrangement uses TRBV20-1 and TRBJ1-1, with a weak D call TRBD1 (6 bases). Germline V gene sequence: CDR1 DFQATT, CDR2 SNEGSKA (reference sequence). Trimming removed 0 bases at V and 4 bases at J, with 15 bases between. This CDR3 region has 15 residues. The CDR3 DNA reads TGCAGTGCTAGAGAAGGGGGGGTTGGGAGCACTGAAGCTTTCTTT. Encoded protein: CSAREGGVGSTEAFF.

The rearrangement joins TRBV10-3 to TRBJ2-3; D gene unclear. The germline V gene has CDR1 ENHRY and CDR2 SYGVKD. The length of the CDR3 is 13 residues. The V end lost 0 bases, the J end lost 4 bases, and 5 bases lay between the germline ends. The chain's CDR3 is CAISESGPDTQYF. The CDR3, as DNA: TGTGCCATCAGTGAGTCTGGACCAGATACGCAGTATTTT.

J is TRBJ2-2 and V is TRBV15; D is unresolved. Trimming took 0 bases from V and 6 from J, leaving 5 bases between them. The length of the CDR3 is 13 residues. The V gene's germline CDR1 is LNHNV and CDR2 YYDKDF (reference sequence). The CDR3: CATSRDRAGELFF. CDR3 sequence (DNA): TGTGCCACCAGCAGAGATAGGGCCGGGGAGCTGTTTTTT.

This chain uses TRBV5-1 with TRBJ2-7; TRBD2 might be the D (7 bases). Trimming pared 0 bases from V and 0 bases from J, leaving 16 bases between. Germline V gene sequence: CDR1 SGHRS, CDR2 YFSETQ. CDR3 length: 17 amino acids. CDR3 residues: CASSLGVRGAYSYEQYF. For the CDR3, the DNA is TGCGCCAGCAGCTTGGGTGTTCGGGGGGCTTACTCCTACGAGCAGTACTTC.

This clonotype was counted a few times. The chain links TRBV7-9 to TRBJ1-1; D remains ambiguous. The CDR3 runs 14 residues. Germline loops: CDR1 SEHNR, CDR2 FQNEAQ (reference sequence). V lost 1 base, J lost 3 bases, and 9 bases lay in between. DNA for the CDR3: TGTGCCAGCAGCTTAGGAGCTTGGGACACTGAAGCTTTCTTT. As protein: CASSLGAWDTEAFF.

The chain has TRBV10-3 and TRBJ2-3, with 7 bases fitting TRBD1. The germline V gene has CDR1 ENHRY and CDR2 SYGVKD. CDR3 length: 14 amino acids. J gave up 3 bases and V 3 bases, and 3 bases lay outside the gene matches. CDR3 region: CAISDDRVTDTQYF. The CDR3 DNA sequence: TGTGCCATCAGTGACGACAGGGTAACAGATACGCAGTATTTT.

This clonotype was detected ten times or more. The chain carries TRBV7-2 and TRBJ2-7; 7 positions match TRBD1. V was clipped by 5 bases and J by 6 bases; unmatched bases: 7. Germline values: CDR1 SGHTA, CDR2 FQGNSA. The CDR3 has 13 residues. The CDR3: CASSTQTGREQYF. The CDR3 nucleotides read TGTGCCAGCAGCACACAGACAGGGCGCGAGCAGTACTTC.

J is TRBJ1-4 and V is TRBV7-2; possible D gene TRBD1, 6 bases. V was cut by 5 bases and J by 10 bases, with 14 bases left in between. The CDR3 length is 13 residues. CDR1 SGHTA and CDR2 FQGNSA come from the germline V gene. CDR3 in amino acids: CASSVRQDSKLFF. For the CDR3, the DNA is TGTGCCAGCAGCGTACGACAGGACTCAAAACTGTTTTTT.

A few counts support this clonotype. The chain has TRBV28 and TRBJ1-5, with 7 positions matching TRBD1. The CDR3 is 15 amino acids. The germline V gene encodes CDR1 MDHEN and CDR2 SYDVKM. Losses at the gene ends were 0 bases for V and 6 bases for J; bases not matched to a gene: 5. CDR3 sequence: CASSLWHRGGQPQHF. CDR3 DNA: TGTGCCAGCAGTTTATGGCACAGGGGAGGTCAGCCCCAGCATTTT.

The rearrangement links TRBV4-1 to TRBJ2-7; tentative D call: TRBD2 (5 bases). V shed 1 base and J shed 7 bases, with 11 bases lying between them. Germline CDR1 reads MGHRA; CDR2 reads YSYEKL. The CDR3 has 13 residues. CDR3 DNA sequence: TGCGCCAGCAGCCAAGGTTCGGGGAGAGAGCAGTACTTC. This sequence encodes CASSQGSGREQYF.

The chain links TRBV29-1 to TRBJ2-5; 8 bases align to TRBD1. This CDR3 comprises 16 residues. Germline assignment: CDR1 SQVTM and CDR2 ANQGSEA. The V gene end was trimmed by 3 bases and the J gene end by 2 bases; junction bases not matched to a gene: 11. CDR3 coding DNA: TGCAGCGTTGATTTTGAGAAGGACAGGGAGCAAGAGACCCAGTACTTC. Encoded protein: CSVDFEKDREQETQYF. The full variable domain, completed using reference TRBV29-1 and TRBJ2-5, is SAVISQKPSRDICQRGTSLTIQCQVDSQVTMMFWYRQQPGQSLTLIATANQGSEATYESGFVIDKFPISRPNLTFSTLTVSNMSPEDSSIYLCSVDFEKDREQETQYFGPGTRLLVL.

The V gene is TRBV3-1, the J gene TRBJ1-1; 9 bases match TRBD1. The length of the CDR3 is 14 residues. Germline V gives CDR1 LGHDT, CDR2 YNNKEL (reference sequence). The ends lost 3 bases at V and 6 bases at J; junction bases unmatched: 5. CDR3 DNA sequence: TGTGCCAGCAGCCAGGGACAGGGTCGATCTGAAGCTTTCTTT. This codes for CASSQGQGRSEAFF. Drawing the rest from reference TRBV3-1 and TRBJ1-1, the complete variable domain is DTAVSQTPKYLVTQMGNDKSIKCEQNLGHDTMYWYKQDSKKFLKIMFSYNNKELIINETVPNRFSPKSPDKAHLNLHINSLELGDSAVYFCASSQGQGRSEAFFGQGTRLTVV.

This clonotype has just a few counts. The V call is TRBV7-8, the J call TRBJ2-7; D may correspond to TRBD1 or TRBD2 (6 bases each). This CDR3 contains 15 residues. CDR1 is SGHVS and CDR2 is FQNEAQ in the germline V gene. Trimming shortened V by 1 base and J by 4 bases, and 14 bases separated the two germline ends. The CDR3 region is CASSLGGGPGYEQYF. The CDR3 DNA follows: TGTGCCAGCAGCTTAGGTGGGGGGCCGGGATACGAGCAGTACTTC.

The chain employs TRBV5-1 and TRBJ1-1; no firm D call. V lost 2 bases and J 2 bases, leaving 10 bases between the germline ends. The CDR3 loop spans 14 amino acids. Per the germline V gene, CDR1 is SGHRS and CDR2 is YFSETQ. Here the CDR3 reads CASSLKIPNTEAFF. The DNA of the CDR3 is TGCGCCAGCAGCTTAAAAATCCCTAACACTGAAGCTTTCTTT.

Turning to this clonotype: Since a much larger clone is just one base distant, this may be a read error. The chain couples TRBV12-3 or TRBV12-4 to TRBJ2-2, with D hard to call. V lost 5 bases and J 1 base, leaving 5 bases between the germline ends. The CDR3 totals 13 residues. The CDR3 protein is CASSIENTGELFF. The CDR3 DNA reads TGTGCCAGCAGTATCGAGAACACCGGGGAGCTGTTTTTT.

This clonotype was recorded a few times. The chain recombines TRBV5-8 with TRBJ2-4; no clear D gene. CDR3 length equals 12 residues. The germline V and J ends were trimmed by 2 bases and 7 bases, with 7 bases remaining between them. The germline V gene has CDR1 SGHTS and CDR2 YDEGEE. The CDR3 reads CASSFPGNIQYF. CDR3 nucleotides: TGTGCCAGCAGCTTTCCCGGTAACATTCAGTACTTC.

This clonotype was counted only a few times. The V and J genes are TRBV7-2 and TRBJ1-4; possible D gene TRBD1, 6 bases. This CDR3 contains 13 residues. Germline values: CDR1 SGHTA, CDR2 FQGNSA. The V end lost 5 bases, the J end lost 8 bases, and 12 bases lay between the germline ends. CDR3 in amino acids: CASSLWTEEKLFF. CDR3 DNA: TGTGCCAGCAGCCTTTGGACAGAGGAAAAACTGTTTTTT.

The V gene is TRBV12-3 or TRBV12-4, the J gene TRBJ2-2; D is unresolved. This CDR3 region has 14 residues. Between the trimmed V and J ends, which lost 8 bases and 3 bases, there was a span of 13 bases. The CDR3 region has the DNA TGTGCCAGCCTTAAGTACGTGGACACCGGGGAGCTGTTTTTT. It is translated as CASLKYVDTGELFF.

This chain links TRBV20-1 with TRBJ2-1, with a tentative D call TRBD2 (6 bases). The CDR3 contains 16 residues. Between the trimmed V and J ends, which lost 4 bases and 8 bases, there was a span of 24 bases. Germline-derived CDR1 and CDR2 are DFQATT and SNEGSKA (reference sequence). The DNA of the CDR3 is TGCAGTGCTACCGCCCCGGGTGGGGAGGTTATGGATGAGCAGTTCTTC. It specifies CSATAPGGEVMDEQFF.

In its sample, this clonotype was seen a few times. The J gene is TRBJ2-7, the V gene TRBV29-1; TRBD1 matches at 7 bases. The CDR3 contains 14 residues. In germline, CDR1 is SQVTM, CDR2 ANQGSEA. The trim removed 3 bases at V and 2 bases at J, leaving 7 bases unmatched. CDR3: CSVEGPGQPYEQYF. CDR3 DNA: TGCAGCGTTGAGGGACCGGGACAGCCCTACGAGCAGTACTTC.

The CDR3 here is CASSLAWELFF. CDR3 nucleotides: TGTGCCAGCAGTTTAGCCTGGGAGCTGTTTTTT. This chain uses TRBV12-3 or TRBV12-4 with TRBJ2-2; the D is unclear. This CDR3 contains 11 residues. The V end was cut by 0 bases, the J end by 9 bases, with 2 bases between.

CDR3 coding DNA: TGTGCCAGCAGCCAGGGACAGATTTCTACAGATACGCAGTATTTT. Its translation: CASSQGQISTDTQYF. This chain joins TRBV11-2 and TRBJ2-3, with 7 bases aligning to TRBD1. Trimming took 5 bases from V and 3 from J; bases not matched to a gene: 8. Germline CDR1 and CDR2: SGHAT and FQNNGV. The CDR3 has 15 residues.

The chain links TRBV29-1 to TRBJ2-3; 7 bases map to TRBD1. CDR1 is SQVTM and CDR2 is ANQGSEA in the germline V gene. Losses at the gene ends were 7 bases for V and 3 bases for J; bases not matched to a gene: 13. The length of the CDR3 is 15 residues. The CDR3 sequence: CSDHRQGHFTDTQYF. The CDR3, as DNA: TGCAGCGATCACAGACAGGGTCACTTTACAGATACGCAGTATTTT.

V and J are TRBV29-1 and TRBJ2-1; D remains ambiguous. Trimming removed 4 bases at V and 1 base at J, with 11 bases between. Germline lookup yields CDR1 SQVTM and CDR2 ANQGSEA. The CDR3 extends over 14 amino acids. The DNA for the CDR3 is TGCAGCGTTGCACGGTCAGATTCCTACAATGAGCAGTTCTTC. This encodes CSVARSDSYNEQFF.

The chain employs TRBV7-9 and TRBJ2-7; D may correspond to TRBD1 or TRBD2 (6 bases each). Germline values: CDR1 SEHNR, CDR2 FQNEAQ (reference sequence). The CDR3 is 13 residues long. The germline V and J ends were trimmed by 3 bases and 6 bases, with 12 bases remaining between them. CDR3 sequence reads: CASSFGGGREQYF. Written as DNA, the CDR3 is TGTGCCAGCAGCTTTGGAGGGGGACGCGAGCAGTACTTC.